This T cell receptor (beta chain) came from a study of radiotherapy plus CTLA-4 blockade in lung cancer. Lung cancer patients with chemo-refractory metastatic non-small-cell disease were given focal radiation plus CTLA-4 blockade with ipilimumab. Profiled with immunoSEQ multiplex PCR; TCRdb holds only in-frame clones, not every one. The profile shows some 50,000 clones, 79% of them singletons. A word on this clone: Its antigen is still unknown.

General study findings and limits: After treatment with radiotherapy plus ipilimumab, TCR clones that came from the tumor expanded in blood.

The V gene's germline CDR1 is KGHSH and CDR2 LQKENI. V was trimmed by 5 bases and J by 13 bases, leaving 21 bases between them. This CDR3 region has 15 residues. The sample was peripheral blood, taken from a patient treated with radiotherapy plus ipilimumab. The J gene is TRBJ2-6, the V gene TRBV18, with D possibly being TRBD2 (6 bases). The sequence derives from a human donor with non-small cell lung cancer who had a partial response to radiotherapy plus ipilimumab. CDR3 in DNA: TGTGCCAGCTCATACACCTTTAACAAGGAGGGGGTCCTGACTTTC. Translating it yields CASSYTFNKEGVLTF.